Presented here are 15 T cell receptor beta chains from one specimen sequenced in a study of CD8+ T cells in alopecia areata. Treatment here: oral pan-JAK inhibitor, 5-10 mg twice daily. The authors extracted RNA and reverse transcribed it into cDNA as the sequencing template. This table comes from immunoSEQ multiplex PCR, and its TCRdb copy is limited to in-frame clones, with some not included. This sample has fewer than 250,000 clones, with approximately 60% found just once. The sample here was CD4+ T cells sorted from blood, taken at week 4, from a patient treated with tofacitinib. The receptors were gathered from a human donor with alopecia areata.

The chain carries TRBV19 and TRBJ1-2, with D possibly matching TRBD1 (6 bases). Deletions cut 7 bases from V and 3 bases from J, with 15 bases between. The CDR3 totals 14 residues. Germline CDR1 is LNHDA and CDR2 is SQIVND (reference sequence). The CDR3 here is CASTGADFHYGYTF. The CDR3 DNA is TGTGCCAGTACAGGGGCGGACTTTCACTATGGCTACACCTTC.

The chain carries TRBV2 and TRBJ1-1; D not resolved. V lost 7 bases and J lost 1, with 4 bases in between. CDR1 is SNHLY, CDR2 FYNNEI, per germline. This CDR3 contains 11 residues. CDR3: CASIQNTEAFF. DNA of the CDR3: TGTGCCAGCATACAGAACACTGAAGCTTTCTTT.

This clone was observed a handful of times. The chain carries TRBV5-1 and TRBJ1-2, with 8 bases that match TRBD1. The J segment lost 5 bases and the V segment lost 4 bases, leaving 7 bases of the junction unmatched. This CDR3 region has 14 residues. Germline V gene sequence: CDR1 SGHRS, CDR2 YFSETQ. The CDR3 loop is CASSDGDRFYGYTF. As DNA, the CDR3 is TGCGCCAGCAGCGATGGGGACAGGTTTTATGGCTACACCTTC.

The V gene is TRBV6-5, the J gene TRBJ1-4; D unresolved. Deletions cut 0 bases from V and 4 bases from J, with 12 bases between. The CDR3 runs to 16 residues. The germline CDR1 and CDR2 sequences are MNHEY and SVGAGI. The CDR3 DNA sequence: TGTGCCAGCAGTTACTCCGGGTACCATAGTAATGAAAAACTGTTTTTT. Residues: CASSYSGYHSNEKLFF.

The chain carries TRBV29-1 and TRBJ2-3; D call uncertain. The CDR3 consists of 14 residues. The V gene's germline CDR1 is SQVTM and CDR2 ANQGSEA. V was shortened by 7 bases and J by 1 base, with 15 bases between the two germline ends. The CDR3: CSGRAGSGTDTQYF. The CDR3 DNA sequence: TGCAGCGGGCGCGCTGGGTCGGGCACAGATACGCAGTATTTT.

For the CDR3, the DNA is TGTGCCAGCAGCTTATCGGACAGGGGGTACGAGCAGTACTTC. Amino acids: CASSLSDRGYEQYF. V gene TRBV7-2 combines with J gene TRBJ2-7; 10 bases fit TRBD1. The CDR3 consists of 14 residues. Per germline, CDR1 SGHTA and CDR2 FQGNSA. With 2 bases clipped from V and 4 bases from J, the junction kept 2 bases outside the gene matches.

Only one count was recorded for this clone. V gene TRBV29-1 combines with J gene TRBJ1-2; TRBD1 might be the D (6 bases). CDR1 is SQVTM, CDR2 ANQGSEA, per germline. Trimming pared 2 bases from V and 8 bases from J, leaving 15 bases between. There are 13 residues in the CDR3. The CDR3 loop is CSVENLGGLGYTF. CDR3 coding DNA: TGCAGCGTTGAAAATCTTGGGGGGCTAGGCTACACCTTC.

This chain links TRBV6-5 with TRBJ2-3, with 7 bases fitting TRBD2. Germline V lookup: CDR1 MNHEY, CDR2 SVGAGI. The CDR3 has 15 amino acids. Trimming took 10 bases from V and 5 from J; bases not matched to a gene: 15. The CDR3 here is CATSRAGVSRDTQYF. Written as DNA, the CDR3 is TGTGCCACTTCGAGGGCGGGAGTTTCACGAGATACGCAGTATTTT.

The DNA of the CDR3 is TGTGCCAGCAGCTTAGTCCCGTTTAACGGGGGACTAGGGGAGACCCAGTACTTC. Translated, it gives CASSLVPFNGGLGETQYF. The rearrangement uses TRBV7-9 and TRBJ2-5; TRBD2 matches at 8 bases. The CDR3 extends over 18 amino acids. The ends lost 1 base at V and 5 bases at J; junction bases unmatched: 15. In germline, CDR1 is SEHNR, CDR2 FQNEAQ (reference sequence).

Only a few counts were recorded for this clone. The V gene is TRBV29-1, the J gene TRBJ1-2; possibly TRBD1 for D (5 bases). This CDR3 region has 14 residues. Trimming left V 6 bases short and J 6 bases short, with 20 bases between. Looked up from germline, CDR1 is SQVTM and CDR2 is ANQGSEA. The CDR3 region has the DNA TGCAGCGTGTGCGGGCAGGGAGAGCGGAATGGCTACACCTTC. Translating gives CSVCGQGERNGYTF.

This rearrangement joins TRBV5-1 to TRBJ2-7; the match to TRBD1 covers 9 bases. Per germline, CDR1 SGHRS and CDR2 YFSETQ. CDR3 length equals 16 residues. With V trimmed by 0 bases and J by 7 bases, 11 bases remained unmatched. The CDR3 coding sequence is TGCGCCAGCAGCTTGGGCCCGGGACAGGGTTCGCAAGAGCAGTACTTC. It specifies CASSLGPGQGSQEQYF.

This clone showed up just a few times. The chain carries TRBV4-1 and TRBJ2-7; D is undetermined. CDR1 and CDR2 from the germline V gene are MGHRA and YSYEKL. The CDR3 contains 13 residues. V lost 0 bases, J lost 5 bases, and 8 bases lay in between. The CDR3: CASSQDGTDEQYF. The CDR3 region has the DNA TGCGCCAGCAGCCAAGATGGTACAGACGAGCAGTACTTC.

This rearrangement joins TRBV28 to TRBJ2-7, with D hard to call. The CDR3 runs 14 residues. Looked up from germline, CDR1 is MDHEN and CDR2 is SYDVKM. Trimming took 8 bases from V and 2 from J, leaving 16 bases between them. CDR3 region: CASRSLPPPYEQYF. CDR3 DNA sequence: TGTGCCAGCCGATCGCTACCGCCACCCTACGAGCAGTACTTC.

The rearrangement joins TRBV15 to TRBJ2-2, with 8 bases matching TRBD2. The CDR3 contains 17 residues. Germline CDR1 reads LNHNV; CDR2 reads YYDKDF (reference sequence). Germline trimming cut 0 bases from V and 6 bases from J; bases unmatched to any gene: 9. CDR3 coding DNA: TGTGCCACCAGCAGAGATTCCAGCGGGAGCATCCCCGGGGAGCTGTTTTTT. Translating gives CATSRDSSGSIPGELFF.

This clone was picked up a small number of times. V and J are TRBV7-3 and TRBJ1-1, with D hard to call. CDR1 is SGHTA, CDR2 FQGTGA, per germline. This CDR3 contains 13 residues. The ends were cut back, 6 bases at V and 8 bases at J, with 16 bases in the middle. The CDR3 region is CASSYRSDGEAFF. In DNA form, the CDR3 reads TGTGCCAGCAGTTACCGGTCGGACGGCGAAGCTTTCTTT.